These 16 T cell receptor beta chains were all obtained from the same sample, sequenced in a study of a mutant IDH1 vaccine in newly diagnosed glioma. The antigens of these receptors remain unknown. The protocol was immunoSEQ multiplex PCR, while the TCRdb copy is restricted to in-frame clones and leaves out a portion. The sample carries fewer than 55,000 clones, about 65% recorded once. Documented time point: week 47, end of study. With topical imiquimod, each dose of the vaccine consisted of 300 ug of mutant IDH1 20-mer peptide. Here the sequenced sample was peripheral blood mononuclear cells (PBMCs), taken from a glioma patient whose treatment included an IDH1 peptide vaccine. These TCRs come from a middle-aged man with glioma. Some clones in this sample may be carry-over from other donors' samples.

CDR3 bases: TGTGCCAGCAGCCCGAGGAACGACGGAGTCTATGGCTACACCTTC. Residues: CASSPRNDGVYGYTF. The chain links TRBV7-9 to TRBJ1-2; D is uncertain. Germline assignment: CDR1 SEHNR and CDR2 FQNEAQ (reference sequence). The CDR3 contains 15 residues. V lost 5 bases, J lost 4 bases, and 17 bases lay in between.

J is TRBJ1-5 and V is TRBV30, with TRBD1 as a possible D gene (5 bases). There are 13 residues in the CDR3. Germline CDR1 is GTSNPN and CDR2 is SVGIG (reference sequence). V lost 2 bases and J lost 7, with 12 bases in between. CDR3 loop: CAWSHRDGQPQHF. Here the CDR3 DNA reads TGTGCCTGGAGTCACCGGGACGGGCAGCCCCAGCATTTT. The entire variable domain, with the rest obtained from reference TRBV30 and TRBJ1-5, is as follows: SQTIHQWPATLVQPVGSPLSLECTVEGTSNPNLYWYRQAAGRGLQLLFYSVGIGQISSEVPQNLSASRPQDRQFILSSKKLLLSDSGFYLCAWSHRDGQPQHFGDGTRLSIL.

The chain's CDR3 is CSVEGGTNEKLFF. CDR3 nucleotide sequence: TGCAGCGTTGAAGGGGGCACTAATGAAAAACTGTTTTTT. This rearrangement joins TRBV29-1 to TRBJ1-4, with a possible D match to TRBD1 (5 bases). In germline, CDR1 is SQVTM, CDR2 ANQGSEA. The CDR3 length is 13 residues. Trimming left V 1 base short and J 2 bases short, with 5 bases between. The whole variable domain, filled in from reference TRBV29-1 and TRBJ1-4, reads SAVISQKPSRDICQRGTSLTIQCQVDSQVTMMFWYRQQPGQSLTLIATANQGSEATYESGFVIDKFPISRPNLTFSTLTVSNMSPEDSSIYLCSVEGGTNEKLFFGSGTQLSVL.

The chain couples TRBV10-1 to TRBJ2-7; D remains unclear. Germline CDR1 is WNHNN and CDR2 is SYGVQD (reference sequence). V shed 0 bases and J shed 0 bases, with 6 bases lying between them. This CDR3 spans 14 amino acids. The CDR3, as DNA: TGCGCCAGCAGTGAGTCAGGACGCTCCTACGAGCAGTACTTC. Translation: CASSESGRSYEQYF.

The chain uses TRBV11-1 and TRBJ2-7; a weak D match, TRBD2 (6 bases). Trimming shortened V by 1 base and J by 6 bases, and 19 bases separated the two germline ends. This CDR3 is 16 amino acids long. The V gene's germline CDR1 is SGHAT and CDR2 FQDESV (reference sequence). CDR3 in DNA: TGTGCCAGCAGCTTAGTCCGGGGGTTGAGTTCGGTCGAGCAGTACTTC. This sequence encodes CASSLVRGLSSVEQYF.

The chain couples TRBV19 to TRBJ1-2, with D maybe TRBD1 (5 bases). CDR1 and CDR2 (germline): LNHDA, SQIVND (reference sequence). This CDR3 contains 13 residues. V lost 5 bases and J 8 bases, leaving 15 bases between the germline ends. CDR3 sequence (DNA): TGTGCCAGTAGTTTCCGGGACGCCTGGGGCTACACCTTC. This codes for CASSFRDAWGYTF.

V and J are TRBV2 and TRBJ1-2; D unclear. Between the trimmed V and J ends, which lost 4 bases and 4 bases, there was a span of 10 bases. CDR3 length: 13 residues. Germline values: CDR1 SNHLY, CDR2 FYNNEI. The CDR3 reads CASSAVLGYGYTF. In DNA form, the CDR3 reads TGTGCCAGCAGTGCGGTACTGGGCTATGGCTACACCTTC.

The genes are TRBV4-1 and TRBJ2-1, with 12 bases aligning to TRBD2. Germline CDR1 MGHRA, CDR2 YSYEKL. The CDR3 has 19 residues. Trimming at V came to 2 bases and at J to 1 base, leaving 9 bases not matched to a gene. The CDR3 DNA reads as TGCGCCAGCAGCCAACGGACTAGCGGGGACTTCAGTTCCTACAATGAGCAGTTCTTC. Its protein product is CASSQRTSGDFSSYNEQFF.

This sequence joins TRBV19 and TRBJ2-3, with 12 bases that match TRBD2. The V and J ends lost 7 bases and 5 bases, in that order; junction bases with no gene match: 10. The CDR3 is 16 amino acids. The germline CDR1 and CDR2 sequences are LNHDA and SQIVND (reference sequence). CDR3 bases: TGTGCCAGTACCTCGACTAGCGGGGGAGGATTAGATACGCAGTATTTT. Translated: CASTSTSGGGLDTQYF.

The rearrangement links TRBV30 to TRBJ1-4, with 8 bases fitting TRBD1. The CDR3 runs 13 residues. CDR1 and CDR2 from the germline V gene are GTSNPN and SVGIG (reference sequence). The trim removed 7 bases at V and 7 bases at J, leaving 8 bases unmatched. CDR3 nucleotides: TGTGCCTCCGGGACAGGACGGGCTGAAAAACTGTTTTTT. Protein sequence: CASGTGRAEKLFF.

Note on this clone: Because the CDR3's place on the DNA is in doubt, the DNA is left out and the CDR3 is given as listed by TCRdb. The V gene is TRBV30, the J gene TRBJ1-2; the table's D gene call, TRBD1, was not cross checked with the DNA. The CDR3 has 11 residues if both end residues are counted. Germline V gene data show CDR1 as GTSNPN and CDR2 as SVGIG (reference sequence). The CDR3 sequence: CAWSVGAGASF.

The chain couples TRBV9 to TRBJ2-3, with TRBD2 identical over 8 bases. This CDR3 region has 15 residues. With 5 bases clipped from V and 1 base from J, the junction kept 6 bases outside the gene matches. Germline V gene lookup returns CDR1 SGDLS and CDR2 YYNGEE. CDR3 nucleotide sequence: TGTGCCAGCAGTGGACCTAGCGGGCGCACAGATACGCAGTATTTT. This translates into CASSGPSGRTDTQYF.

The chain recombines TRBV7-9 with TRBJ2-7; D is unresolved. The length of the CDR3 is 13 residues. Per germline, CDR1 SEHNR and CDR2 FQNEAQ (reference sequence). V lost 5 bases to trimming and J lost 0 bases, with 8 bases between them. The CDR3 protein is CASSNPRSYEQYF. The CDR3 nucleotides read TGTGCCAGCAGCAATCCGCGCTCCTACGAGCAGTACTTC.

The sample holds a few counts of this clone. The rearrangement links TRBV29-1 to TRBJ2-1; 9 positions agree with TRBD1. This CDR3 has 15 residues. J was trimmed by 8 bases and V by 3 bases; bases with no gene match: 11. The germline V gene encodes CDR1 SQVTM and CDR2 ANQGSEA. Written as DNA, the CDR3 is TGCAGCGTTGAGCGGGACAGGGTGCTTGTCGATGAGCAGTTCTTC. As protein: CSVERDRVLVDEQFF.

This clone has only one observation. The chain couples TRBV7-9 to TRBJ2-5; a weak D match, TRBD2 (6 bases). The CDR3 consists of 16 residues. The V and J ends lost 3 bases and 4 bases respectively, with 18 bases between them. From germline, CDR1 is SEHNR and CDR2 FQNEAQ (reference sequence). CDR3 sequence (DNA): TGTGCCAGCAGCTTTCCCTCTAGCGAATCCCCAGAGACCCAGTACTTC. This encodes CASSFPSSESPETQYF.

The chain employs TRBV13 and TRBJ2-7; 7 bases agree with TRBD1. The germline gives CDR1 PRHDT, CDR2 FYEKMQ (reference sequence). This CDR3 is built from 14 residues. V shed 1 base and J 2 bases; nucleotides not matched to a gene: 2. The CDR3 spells CASSLVGTAYEQYF. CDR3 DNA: TGTGCCAGCAGCTTAGTAGGGACAGCCTACGAGCAGTACTTC.